The 21 T cell receptor beta chains presented below share a single source sample, sequenced in a study of cytomegalovirus exposure and HLA in healthy donors. The PCR employed 60 Vbeta primers together with 13 Jbeta primers. Here immunoSEQ multiplex PCR was the method, and the copy in TCRdb shows in-frame clones only, minus some. The sample consists of about 120,000 clones, roughly 80% of them appearing once. The material sequenced was PBMCs. The receptors shown here come from a female donor in good health and CMV-seropositive.

The chain combines TRBV6-5 with TRBJ2-7, with 12 bases matching TRBD2. The ends lost 6 bases at V and 1 base at J; junction bases unmatched: 4. Germline V CDR1 and CDR2: MNHEY, SVGAGI. The length of the CDR3 is 15 residues. CDR3: CASRGLAGWSYEQYF. CDR3 nucleotide sequence: TGTGCCAGCAGGGGACTAGCGGGTTGGTCCTACGAGCAGTACTTC.

This chain links TRBV10-3 with TRBJ1-2; weak D call: TRBD1 (5 bases). Germline V gives CDR1 ENHRY, CDR2 SYGVKD. The CDR3 has 12 amino acids. V lost 6 bases and J lost 4, with 9 bases in between. The CDR3, as DNA: TGTGCCATCAGAGGAGGGACCTATGGCTACACCTTC. This translates into CAIRGGTYGYTF.

The CDR3: CASSSHNRDRYTYNSPLHF. The CDR3, as DNA: TGTGCCAGCAGCTCACATAACCGGGACAGATACACCTATAATTCACCCCTCCACTTT. V and J are TRBV27 and TRBJ1-6; 7 bases are a match to TRBD1. V dropped 6 bases and J dropped 2; count of bases not matched to a gene: 16. The CDR3 consists of 19 residues. Germline loops: CDR1 MNHEY, CDR2 SMNVEV (reference sequence).

V and J are TRBV2 and TRBJ1-2, with a tentative D call TRBD1 (6 bases). The CDR3 has 12 residues. The V and J ends lost 7 bases and 5 bases respectively, with 11 bases between them. Germline V gene sequence: CDR1 SNHLY, CDR2 FYNNEI. CDR3 bases: TGTGCCAGCAATCGTCAGGGGTATGGCTACACCTTC. This sequence encodes CASNRQGYGYTF. Variable domain in full (rest from reference TRBV2 and TRBJ1-2): EPEVTQTPSHQVTQMGQEVILRCVPISNHLYFYWYRQILGQKVEFLVSFYNNEISEKSEIFDDQFSVERPDGSNFTLKIRSTKLEDSAMYFCASNRQGYGYTFGSGTRLTVV.

The chain combines TRBV30 with TRBJ2-2, with 7 bases matching TRBD1. Per germline, CDR1 GTSNPN and CDR2 SVGIG (reference sequence). The CDR3 is 12 amino acids. V was pared by 4 bases and J by 7 bases, with 3 bases of the junction left unmatched. The CDR3 spells CAWTRGNGELFF. The DNA of the CDR3 is TGTGCCTGGACCAGGGGGAACGGGGAGCTGTTTTTT.

A few counts support this clone. The chain has TRBV4-1 and TRBJ2-3; weak D call: TRBD1 (6 bases). V was trimmed by 6 bases and J by 1 base, leaving 11 bases between them. The CDR3 sequence is 14 residues long. Germline CDR1 is MGHRA and CDR2 is YSYEKL. The CDR3 DNA follows: TGCGCCAGCAGGGGGGCTGGAGGCACAGATACGCAGTATTTT. This sequence encodes CASRGAGGTDTQYF.

CDR3 DNA sequence: TGTGCCAGCAGTTTACAGGGCCCGGGAGCTGAAAAACTGTTTTTT. Protein sequence: CASSLQGPGAEKLFF. The gene calls are TRBV28 and TRBJ1-4; D is possibly TRBD1 (5 bases). The CDR3 has 15 amino acids. Trimming pared 2 bases from V and 7 bases from J, leaving 14 bases between. The V gene's germline CDR1 is MDHEN and CDR2 SYDVKM.

The gene calls are TRBV2 and TRBJ1-4; D not resolved. Germline values: CDR1 SNHLY, CDR2 FYNNEI. V dropped 6 bases and J dropped 5 bases, with 13 bases sitting between them. The CDR3 extends over 14 amino acids. In nucleotides, the CDR3 is TGTGCCAGCAGGGGAGACGGACGGAATGAAAAACTGTTTTTT. Translation gives CASRGDGRNEKLFF.

The chain is built from TRBV20-1 and TRBJ2-1; D not resolved. The V and J ends lost 6 bases and 6 bases respectively, with 9 bases between them. The germline V gene has CDR1 DFQATT and CDR2 SNEGSKA (reference sequence). The CDR3 covers 11 residues. The CDR3 sequence: CSATSRNEQFF. For the CDR3, the DNA is TGCAGTGCCACTTCGCGCAATGAGCAGTTCTTC.

This sequence joins TRBV29-1 and TRBJ2-5; D gene uncertain. Trimming removed 0 bases at V and 5 bases at J, with 13 bases between. Per germline, CDR1 SQVTM and CDR2 ANQGSEA. This CDR3 has 14 amino acids. DNA of the CDR3: TGCAGCGTTGAAGAACTAACCGGTCGGGAGACCCAGTACTTC. It encodes CSVEELTGRETQYF.

This chain joins TRBV5-5 and TRBJ1-5; 7 bases are shared with TRBD1. This CDR3 is 15 amino acids long. CDR1 and CDR2 (germline): SGHKS, YYEKEE (reference sequence). Germline trimming cut 0 bases from V and 5 bases from J; bases unmatched to any gene: 5. CDR3 region: CASSLEGQIDQPQHF. As DNA, the CDR3 is TGTGCCAGCAGCTTGGAGGGACAGATAGATCAGCCCCAGCATTTT.

This clone showed up just once. The chain uses TRBV2 and TRBJ1-2; 8 nucleotides align to TRBD1. Germline-derived CDR1 and CDR2 are SNHLY and FYNNEI. Germline trimming cut 9 bases from V and 5 bases from J; bases unmatched to any gene: 8. The CDR3 contains 13 residues. In DNA form, the CDR3 reads TGTGCCAGGTGGACAGGGTTCCTTTATGGCTACACCTTC. Its translation: CARWTGFLYGYTF.

The CDR3 DNA reads TGTGCCAGCTCACCATACAGGGGCTACTATGGCTACACCTTC. Protein: CASSPYRGYYGYTF. The chain combines TRBV18 with TRBJ1-2; 7 bases fit TRBD1. With 2 bases clipped from V and 3 bases from J, the junction kept 3 bases outside the gene matches. In germline, CDR1 is KGHSH, CDR2 LQKENI. The CDR3 spans 14 residues.

The chain carries TRBV4-2 and TRBJ2-3; no definite D call. Trimming pared 4 bases from V and 4 bases from J, leaving 21 bases between. The CDR3 runs to 17 residues. Germline-derived CDR1 and CDR2 are LGHNA and YNFKEQ. CDR3 amino acids: CASSLKPRFPDADTQYF. In DNA form, the CDR3 reads TGTGCCAGCAGCCTCAAGCCGCGGTTTCCTGACGCAGATACGCAGTATTTT.

This chain connects TRBV5-8 to TRBJ2-5; 7 bases line up with TRBD1. J lost 2 bases, V lost 3 bases, and 4 bases had no gene match. The CDR3 is made up of 14 amino acids. The germline V gene has CDR1 SGHTS and CDR2 YDEGEE. The DNA for the CDR3 is TGTGCCAGCAGCTCCGGACAGGCACAAGAGACCCAGTACTTC. Its protein is CASSSGQAQETQYF.

This clone occurred once. This chain connects TRBV19 to TRBJ1-1; the match to TRBD1 covers 10 bases. The CDR3 spans 12 residues. V lost 5 bases and J lost 8; bases outside the gene matches: 2. Germline assignment: CDR1 LNHDA and CDR2 SQIVND (reference sequence). The CDR3 region has the DNA TGTGCCAGTAGTTCGGGACAGGGGGAAGCTTTCTTT. It is translated as CASSSGQGEAFF. Supplemented by reference TRBV19 and TRBJ1-1, the full variable domain reads DGGITQSPKYLFRKEGQNVTLSCEQNLNHDAMYWYRQDPGQGLRLIYYSQIVNDFQKGDIAEGYSVSREKKESFPLTVTSAQKNPTAFYLCASSSGQGEAFFGQGTRLTVV.

The chain employs TRBV4-1 and TRBJ2-7; D is ambiguous. There are 12 residues in the CDR3. The germline V gene encodes CDR1 MGHRA and CDR2 YSYEKL. The V end lost 1 base, the J end lost 5 bases, and 6 bases lay between the germline ends. The CDR3 DNA sequence: TGCGCCAGCAGCCAAGCCCCAAACGAGCAGTACTTC. Translated, it gives CASSQAPNEQYF.

This rearrangement joins TRBV6-1 to TRBJ2-2; D perhaps matches TRBD2 (6 bases). V was shortened by 7 bases and J by 3 bases, with 15 bases between the two germline ends. The CDR3 is 15 residues long. CDR1 is MNHNS, CDR2 SASEGT, per germline. CDR3 amino acids: CASIPGGTHTGELFF. For the CDR3, the DNA is TGTGCCAGCATCCCCGGGGGTACTCACACCGGGGAGCTGTTTTTT.

This chain links TRBV6-5 with TRBJ1-2; 10 bases agree with TRBD1. This CDR3 comprises 15 residues. CDR1 and CDR2 from the germline V gene are MNHEY and SVGAGI. Trimming removed 7 bases from V and 0 bases from J; junction bases left unmatched: 5. CDR3 in amino acids: CASTMTGGSNYGYTF. CDR3 sequence (DNA): TGTGCCAGCACAATGACAGGGGGCTCTAACTATGGCTACACCTTC.

The table lists this clone with a few counts. This sequence joins TRBV6-1 and TRBJ1-1; the match to TRBD1 covers 7 bases. Germline V gene data show CDR1 as MNHNS and CDR2 as SASEGT. V lost 4 bases and J lost 5; bases outside the gene matches: 7. CDR3 length: 14 residues. The CDR3 DNA sequence: TGTGCCAGCAGTGGTACAGGGGTGGTGACTGAAGCTTTCTTT. Its protein product is CASSGTGVVTEAFF.

V is TRBV18 and J is TRBJ2-7; TRBD1 is a possible D gene (5 bases). The V gene lost 0 bases and the J gene lost 0 bases, with 12 bases spanning the gap. This CDR3 contains 16 residues. From germline, CDR1 is KGHSH and CDR2 LQKENI. The CDR3 loop reads CASSPPSKGHSYEQYF. Written as DNA, the CDR3 is TGTGCCAGCTCACCACCATCGAAGGGGCACTCCTACGAGCAGTACTTC.